This TCR beta chain was sequenced during a study of shared clonotypes between healthy human individuals. Notes on the study in general: Compared with memory subsets, naive subsets generally had larger estimated richness. Against clonotypes common to all four donors, non-shared ones had lower generation probabilities.

The repertoire was sequenced with immunoSEQ multiplex PCR; TCRdb's copy has only in-frame clones and lacks some. The table shows about 2.1 million clones, with approximately 92% occurring only once. This clone has just one count. Its antigen is still unknown. CD45RO negativity and positive selection for CCR7 defined naive CD8 cells, a population that excluded terminally differentiated effector memory CD45RA+ cells. The sequence was obtained from a young man in good health. Some clones in this sample may be carry-over from other donors' samples. The sequencing input was naive CD8+ T cells from PBMCs.

CDR3 amino acids: CASRGGQDYTGELFF. The CDR3 region has the DNA TGTGCCAGCAGAGGGGGGCAGGACTACACCGGGGAGCTGTTTTTT. The V call is TRBV28, the J call TRBJ2-2, with D possibly called TRBD1 or TRBD2 (6 bases each). Trimming shortened V by 6 bases and J by 3 bases, and 14 bases separated the two germline ends. Germline CDR1 reads MDHEN; CDR2 reads SYDVKM. The CDR3 runs 15 residues.